The rows below give T cell receptor beta chains drawn from one sample of a study of spatial heterogeneity in lung cancer. TCRdb itself ran the 5' RACE reads through MiXCR, one entry per CDR3 protein. The sample carries 23,000 or so distinct CDR3 sequences, around 10% recorded once. The sample was PBMCs, taken at follow-up. These TCRs come from a male donor with early-stage non-small cell lung cancer. The conserved cysteine and the conserved F or W are not part of the CDR3 here. The order of the fields is V gene, J gene, CDR3 protein.

TRBV9,TRBJ2-3,ASSAPLDTQY
TRBV20-1,TRBJ2-1,SALWDTHNEQF
TRBV18,TRBJ1-6,ASSPIVGQAYNSPLH
TRBV6-1,TRBJ2-3,ASSEQRGTTVSTDTQY
TRBV28,TRBJ1-5,TSSFPLQGTQPQH
TRBV7-8,TRBJ2-1,ASSLTAGGYNEQF
TRBV2,TRBJ2-3,ASSLRGADTQY
TRBV10-3,TRBJ1-2,AISEYRSEGYT
TRBV29-1,TRBJ1-1,SAGGRNTEAF
TRBV29-1,TRBJ1-5,SVAGSVNNQPQH
TRBV28,TRBJ2-5,ASSLGHPGETQY
TRBV27,TRBJ2-1,ASSLREVVNEQF
TRBV3-1,TRBJ2-6,ASSQDASGANVLT
TRBV4-3,TRBJ1-3,ASSQDTGNTIY
TRBV6-5,TRBJ1-4,ASSFRTGPNEKLF
TRBV6-5,TRBJ2-7,ASSYMYEQY
TRBV5-1,TRBJ2-3,ASSLNSYTDTQY
TRBV5-1,TRBJ1-1,ASTRDLVDTEAF
TRBV6-2/TRBV6-3,TRBJ2-2,ASRRTGREAGELF
TRBV5-4,TRBJ1-6,ASSLDSTADSPLH
TRBV6-5,TRBJ2-1,ATETAPGHRF
TRBV18,TRBJ1-1,ASSLNENTEAF
TRBV11-2,TRBJ2-1,ASRTIRESSYNEQF
TRBV7-2,TRBJ1-2,ASSLEASSNYGYT
TRBV14,TRBJ2-3,ASSQLRGTDTQY
TRBV7-2,TRBJ2-7,ASSLYRAGESEQY
TRBV12-3/TRBV12-4,TRBJ2-1,ASTWGGSYNEQF
TRBV3-1,TRBJ1-5,ASSQDSVSKPQH
TRBV2,TRBJ2-1,ASSWGGEQF
TRBV5-1,TRBJ2-5,ASSPGGGGDETQY
TRBV23-1,TRBJ1-2,ATSAQRCGRGYGYT
TRBV27,TRBJ2-7,ASSLYLAGIHEQY
TRBV4-3,TRBJ1-4,ASSQDQSGAEKLF
TRBV20-1,TRBJ2-4,SAGTSGGSKNIQY
TRBV24-1,TRBJ2-2,ATRPGTDTGELF
TRBV28,TRBJ1-6,ASSPTGPTAPLH
TRBV6-5,TRBJ1-1,ASTMTGGGNTEAF
TRBV10-2,TRBJ1-2,ASSEGWGNYGYT
TRBV7-2,TRBJ1-1,ASSLGQGPSF
TRBV7-9,TRBJ2-7,ASSLVLSNYEQY
TRBV9,TRBJ2-1,ASSPWRGNNEQF
TRBV7-8,TRBJ1-2,ASSLDGQGYGYT
TRBV28,TRBJ2-1,ASSGHPWAYNEQF
TRBV4-3,TRBJ2-1,ASSQEGGGVYNEQF
TRBV19,TRBJ2-4,ASSIVWRGASPSKNIQY
TRBV5-8,TRBJ1-5,ASSLVYGDGNQPQH
TRBV28,TRBJ1-6,ASTDRGGNSPLH
TRBV6-2/TRBV6-3,TRBJ2-5,VTFRTRTETQY
TRBV4-1,TRBJ2-2,ASSQDGLGRTGELF
TRBV28,TRBJ2-7,ASSQAGAEQY
TRBV7-2,TRBJ2-5,ASSLDNQETQY
TRBV10-3,TRBJ1-2,AISEGDRGNYGYT
TRBV29-1,TRBJ1-2,SVVDDETRYGYT
TRBV24-1,TRBJ2-3,ATSRDTSTDTQY